This T cell receptor beta chain is drawn from a study of T cells in Graves' hyperthyroidism and ophthalmopathy. There were TCR beta CDR3 regions amplified from RNA transcripts. During a first-round RT-PCR of the TCR CDR3, the HTBI primer set was used. TCRdb re-called the multiplex PCR reads with MiXCR, one entry per CDR3 protein. This table holds hundreds of thousands of distinct CDR3 sequences, roughly 13% found once. Turning to this clonotype: What it binds is unknown.

This CDR3 is 12 amino acids long. V lost 2 bases to trimming and J lost 2 bases, with 5 bases between them. From germline, CDR1 is SGHDT and CDR2 YYEEEE. A Clinical Activity Score of at least 3, a NOSPECS grade of at least 4 and a duration under 3 months were recorded in the ophthalmopathy patients. Each diagnosis drew on symptoms, thyroxine, TRAb, thyroid ultrasound and orbital computed tomography findings. The study's findings and limits: Most clonotypes that expanded in the thyroid above 0.001 also showed up in blood.

The V and J genes are TRBV5-6 and TRBJ2-7; no reliable D call. Source material: blood. This sequence was found in a middle-aged woman with Graves' ophthalmopathy. CDR3 coding DNA: TGTGCCAGCAGCTTCGCGACCTACGAGCAGTACTTC. Translating gives CASSFATYEQYF.